The 19 T cell receptor beta chains listed next were all sequenced from one sample in a study of monozygotic twins with cystic fibrosis (dated by TCRdb to about 2021). The library was prepared using the immunoSEQ multiplex PCR assay. TCRdb took this table from immuneACCESS and kept in-frame rearrangements with V and J called. Such tables lack part of the clones; where checked against another copy, unresolved V genes explain under half of the gap, and the rest is unexplained. The sample includes tens of thousands of clones, with about 86% observed a single time. The ten largest clones take up approximately 1.2% of the sample. Sequenced input: blood. The receptors were sampled from a woman in her twenties or thirties with cystic fibrosis.

The rearrangement uses TRBV5-1 and TRBJ2-1, with 7 bases lining up with TRBD2. V shed 3 bases and J 0 bases; nucleotides not matched to a gene: 6. Looked up from germline, CDR1 is SGHRS and CDR2 is YFSETQ. The CDR3 loop spans 16 amino acids. The CDR3 spells CASSWGAGFSYNEQFF. In DNA, the CDR3 is TGCGCCAGCAGCTGGGGAGCGGGGTTCTCCTACAATGAGCAGTTCTTC.

This chain uses TRBV5-5 with TRBJ2-7; no clear D. CDR1 SGHKS and CDR2 YYEKEE come from the germline V gene (reference sequence). The length of the CDR3 is 13 residues. Deletions cut 0 bases from V and 7 bases from J, with 11 bases between. CDR3 residues: CASSLAVVREQYF. CDR3 coding DNA: TGTGCCAGCAGCTTGGCCGTGGTACGAGAGCAGTACTTC. The full variable domain, completed using reference TRBV5-5 and TRBJ2-7, is DAGVTQSPTHLIKTRGQQVTLRCSPISGHKSVSWYQQVLGQGPQFIFQYYEKEERGRGNFPDRFSARQFPNYSSELNVNALLLGDSALYLCASSLAVVREQYFGPGTRLTVT.

This rearrangement joins TRBV18 to TRBJ2-7; 14 nucleotides align to TRBD2. Germline CDR1 is KGHSH and CDR2 is LQKENI. V lost 2 bases and J lost 1; bases outside the gene matches: 7. The CDR3 sequence is 18 residues long. CDR3 DNA sequence: TGTGCCAGCTCACCATTAGGGACTAGCGGGGGTTCATCCTACGAGCAGTACTTC. It encodes CASSPLGTSGGSSYEQYF.

The chain employs TRBV7-9 and TRBJ1-5; 8 nucleotides match TRBD1. The CDR3 is 16 residues long. J lost 4 bases, V lost 0 bases, and 5 bases had no gene match. Looked up from germline, CDR1 is SEHNR and CDR2 is FQNEAQ (reference sequence). CDR3 region: CASSLAGTGRNQPQHF. The CDR3 nucleotides are TGTGCCAGCAGCTTAGCGGGGACAGGAAGAAATCAGCCCCAGCATTTT.

The chain employs TRBV2 and TRBJ1-2; the match to TRBD1 covers 9 bases. The CDR3 totals 13 residues. The germline CDR1 and CDR2 sequences are SNHLY and FYNNEI. V dropped 6 bases and J dropped 8; count of bases not matched to a gene: 7. In DNA form, the CDR3 reads TGTGCCAGCAGCTCGAGGACAGGGGTGGGCTACACCTTC. Protein product: CASSSRTGVGYTF.

The chain carries TRBV7-9 and TRBJ2-7; D gene unclear. V shed 2 bases and J shed 0 bases, with 11 bases lying between them. The length of the CDR3 is 15 residues. In germline, CDR1 is SEHNR, CDR2 FQNEAQ (reference sequence). The CDR3 DNA sequence: TGTGCCAGCAGCTTATCAAGTGACCACTCCTACGAGCAGTACTTC. This translates into CASSLSSDHSYEQYF.

This sequence joins TRBV7-8 and TRBJ2-2; D tentatively reads TRBD1 or TRBD2 (7 bases each). The CDR3 is 16 amino acids. V was pared by 1 base and J by 4 bases, with 13 bases between. The V gene's germline CDR1 is SGHVS and CDR2 FQNEAQ. DNA for the CDR3: TGTGCCAGCAGCTTAGGGGGAGGGGGCAGCACCGGGGAGCTGTTTTTT. This codes for CASSLGGGGSTGELFF.

The V call is TRBV6-5, the J call TRBJ1-2, with 8 bases that match TRBD1. CDR1 and CDR2 from the germline V gene are MNHEY and SVGAGI. The CDR3 consists of 14 residues. The J segment lost 8 bases and the V segment lost 2 bases, leaving 7 bases of the junction unmatched. This chain's CDR3 is CASSYGQGVRGYTF. For the CDR3, the DNA is TGTGCCAGCAGTTACGGACAGGGAGTGAGGGGCTACACCTTC.

V gene TRBV2 combines with J gene TRBJ2-1; D perhaps matches TRBD1 (5 bases). Trimming left V 6 bases short and J 15 bases short, with 21 bases between. The CDR3 covers 13 residues. Germline CDR1 SNHLY, CDR2 FYNNEI. CDR3 loop: CASRPTSGLGLFF. The CDR3, as DNA: TGTGCCAGCAGGCCTACGTCAGGGTTAGGTCTGTTCTTC.

The chain employs TRBV4-1 and TRBJ2-1; possibly TRBD2 for D (6 bases). The CDR3 contains 18 residues. Trimming left V 2 bases short and J 4 bases short, with 21 bases between. Germline-derived CDR1 and CDR2 are MGHRA and YSYEKL. CDR3 residues: CASSQRYMTSPGYNEQFF. The CDR3 coding sequence is TGCGCCAGCAGCCAACGCTACATGACTAGTCCCGGGTACAATGAGCAGTTCTTC.

DNA for the CDR3: TGCGCCAGCAGCCAAGGGTGGAGGGACGGGTTAAACTATGGCTACACCTTC. Translated, it gives CASSQGWRDGLNYGYTF. The rearrangement links TRBV4-1 to TRBJ1-2; possible D gene TRBD1, 5 bases. This CDR3 has 17 amino acids. The V gene's germline CDR1 is MGHRA and CDR2 YSYEKL. Deletions cut 1 base from V and 2 bases from J, with 17 bases between.

The chain recombines TRBV12-5 with TRBJ2-7, with D possibly matching TRBD2 (5 bases). Trimming cost V 1 base and J 1 base, with 8 bases left between them. The length of the CDR3 is 14 residues. Germline CDR1 and CDR2: LGHNT and FRNRAP. DNA of the CDR3: TGTGCTAGTGGTTTGGACGGGGTTTCCTACGAGCAGTACTTC. It is translated as CASGLDGVSYEQYF.

The rearrangement joins TRBV11-2 to TRBJ2-7; D remains unclear. V dropped 2 bases and J dropped 2 bases, with 10 bases sitting between them. The CDR3 has 14 amino acids. Germline lookup yields CDR1 SGHAT and CDR2 FQNNGV. The CDR3 sequence: CASSLLLPPYEQYF. The CDR3, as DNA: TGTGCCAGCAGCTTACTTTTGCCCCCCTACGAGCAGTACTTC. Based on the CDR3 plus reference TRBV11-2 and TRBJ2-7, the full variable domain is EAGVAQSPRYKIIEKRQSVAFWCNPISGHATLYWYQQILGQGPKLLIQFQNNGVVDDSQLPKDRFSAERLKGVDSTLKIQPAKLEDSAVYLCASSLLLPPYEQYFGPGTRLTVT.

The V gene is TRBV7-2, the J gene TRBJ2-2, with D uncertain. CDR3 length: 15 residues. The V gene's germline CDR1 is SGHTA and CDR2 FQGNSA. The V gene lost 2 bases and the J gene lost 0 bases, with 7 bases spanning the gap. CDR3 nucleotides: TGTGCCAGCAGCTTAAAGGCTACGAACACCGGGGAGCTGTTTTTT. Residues: CASSLKATNTGELFF.

The genes are TRBV5-1 and TRBJ2-3; D is ambiguous. The CDR3 has 15 residues. The ends were cut back, 0 bases at V and 2 bases at J, with 10 bases in the middle. The germline gives CDR1 SGHRS, CDR2 YFSETQ. CDR3 region: CASSLVGRNTDTQYF. The CDR3 DNA reads TGCGCCAGCAGCTTGGTAGGCCGGAACACAGATACGCAGTATTTT.

The chain employs TRBV4-1 and TRBJ2-1, with TRBD2 identical over 10 bases. Germline loops: CDR1 MGHRA, CDR2 YSYEKL. The CDR3 covers 16 residues. V lost 1 base to trimming and J lost 4 bases; unmatched junction nucleotides: 4. This CDR3 is CASSQGLAGAYNEQFF. CDR3 nucleotide sequence: TGCGCCAGCAGCCAAGGGCTAGCGGGGGCGTACAATGAGCAGTTCTTC.

The chain couples TRBV6-4 to TRBJ1-6; TRBD1 is a possible D gene (6 bases). Germline CDR1 reads MRHNA; CDR2 reads SNTAGT. The CDR3 has 13 amino acids. V was clipped by 6 bases and J by 9 bases, with 12 bases between them. CDR3 sequence: CASRGQISSPLHF. The CDR3 DNA follows: TGTGCCAGCAGAGGACAGATCAGTTCACCCCTCCACTTT.

The chain is built from TRBV10-2 and TRBJ1-2, with 7 bases lining up with TRBD1. V shed 7 bases and J 3 bases; nucleotides not matched to a gene: 14. The CDR3 length is 16 residues. Germline assignment: CDR1 WSHSY and CDR2 SAAADI. The CDR3 DNA follows: TGCGCCAGCACTAAAGGACAGGCCGCGGGATACTATGGCTACACCTTC. Translated, it gives CASTKGQAAGYYGYTF.

The chain combines TRBV9 with TRBJ2-2, with D possibly TRBD2 on 7 matching bases. CDR1 and CDR2 from the germline V gene are SGDLS and YYNGEE. The CDR3 covers 16 residues. V lost 0 bases and J lost 2, with 11 bases in between. Here the CDR3 reads CASSVDGGLNTGELFF. The CDR3 DNA reads as TGTGCCAGCAGCGTAGACGGGGGGCTAAACACCGGGGAGCTGTTTTTT.